The 22 T cell receptor beta chains below come from one sample, sequenced in a study of CD8 T cells in Susac syndrome. Reverse transcription of roughly 0.45 to 1 ug RNA was performed with random hexamers. TCRdb analysed the immunoSEQ multiplex PCR reads with MiXCR anew, one entry per CDR3 protein. The sample records about 150,000 distinct CDR3 sequences, 95% being singletons. The material sequenced was CD4+ T cells from PBMCs. The receptors here all came from a human donor with Susac syndrome.

The V and J genes are TRBV7-3 and TRBJ2-3; no firm D call. This CDR3 spans 12 amino acids. V dropped 4 bases and J dropped 6 bases, with 8 bases sitting between them. From germline, CDR1 is SGHTA and CDR2 FQGTGA. CDR3 DNA: TGTGCCAGCAGCTCCAATAGGGATACGCAGTATTTT. The encoded protein is CASSSNRDTQYF.

The chain combines TRBV5-6 with TRBJ2-7, with no clear D. CDR3 size: 13 residues. V lost 3 bases and J 7 bases, leaving 14 bases between the germline ends. In germline, CDR1 is SGHDT, CDR2 YYEEEE. The CDR3 region is CASSSPLGDEQYF. The CDR3 nucleotides are TGTGCCAGCAGCTCCCCTCTGGGTGATGAGCAGTACTTC.

In its sample, this clonotype was seen a few times. This rearrangement joins TRBV5-1 to TRBJ1-1, with D uncertain. CDR3 length: 15 residues. The ends were cut back, 0 bases at V and 1 base at J, with 10 bases in the middle. CDR1 is SGHRS and CDR2 is YFSETQ in the germline V gene. CDR3 in amino acids: CASSLAGLENTEAFF. The DNA for the CDR3 is TGCGCCAGCAGCTTGGCCGGGCTCGAGAACACTGAAGCTTTCTTT.

V usage is TRBV29-1 and J usage is TRBJ2-7; D tentatively reads TRBD1 or TRBD2 (5 bases each). The CDR3 covers 11 residues. The germline CDR1 and CDR2 sequences are SQVTM and ANQGSEA. The V end lost 6 bases, the J end lost 4 bases, and 10 bases lay between the germline ends. As DNA, the CDR3 is TGCAGCGTGGGGACCATATACGAGCAGTACTTC. Translating gives CSVGTIYEQYF.

V is TRBV5-1 and J is TRBJ1-2; D may be TRBD1 (5 bases). The CDR3 totals 15 residues. Between the trimmed V and J ends, which lost 0 bases and 4 bases, there was a span of 13 bases. Germline V gene data show CDR1 as SGHRS and CDR2 as YFSETQ. CDR3 region: CASSLELGQVYGYTF. CDR3 sequence (DNA): TGCGCCAGCAGCTTGGAATTGGGGCAGGTCTATGGCTACACCTTC.

The chain links TRBV14 to TRBJ1-2, with a possible D match to TRBD1 (6 bases). Germline V lookup: CDR1 SGHDN, CDR2 FVKESK. The CDR3 length is 16 residues. V lost 4 bases and J 6 bases, leaving 21 bases between the germline ends. In DNA, the CDR3 is TGTGCCAGCAGCCCAACCCCCCAGGGGTTGGGTGATGGCTACACCTTC. Amino acids: CASSPTPQGLGDGYTF.

V usage is TRBV20-1 and J usage is TRBJ2-2, with D maybe TRBD2 (5 bases). V was cut by 2 bases and J by 5 bases, with 15 bases left in between. CDR3 length: 15 residues. Germline CDR1 and CDR2: DFQATT and SNEGSKA (reference sequence). In DNA form, the CDR3 reads TGCAGTGCTAGACGGGCGGGTGGTTTGACCGGGGAGCTGTTTTTT. Protein: CSARRAGGLTGELFF.

The V gene is TRBV4-3, the J gene TRBJ1-6; D is uncertain. This CDR3 is built from 13 residues. The germline V and J ends were trimmed by 4 bases and 9 bases, with 10 bases remaining between them. CDR1 and CDR2 from the germline V gene are LGHNA and YSLEER. The CDR3 DNA sequence: TGCGCCAGCAGCCCCGTTGTCGGTTCACCCCTCCACTTT. It encodes CASSPVVGSPLHF.

The table lists this clonotype with a count of one. The V and J genes are TRBV5-4 and TRBJ2-7; a weak D match, TRBD2 (7 bases). Germline V gene data show CDR1 as SGHNT and CDR2 as YYREEE (reference sequence). This CDR3 region has 14 residues. V dropped 2 bases and J dropped 6 bases, with 15 bases sitting between them. In DNA, the CDR3 is TGTGCCAGCAGCTTAGTATCAGGGGAGGGCGAGCAGTACTTC. Its translation: CASSLVSGEGEQYF.

V is TRBV20-1 and J is TRBJ2-3; 7 bases match TRBD1. The V segment lost 5 bases and the J segment 3 bases; nucleotides outside the gene matches: 5. Germline V CDR1 and CDR2: DFQATT, SNEGSKA (reference sequence). This CDR3 spans 13 amino acids. This chain's CDR3 is CSAWDSTTDTQYF. The CDR3 bases are TGCAGTGCTTGGGACAGTACGACAGATACGCAGTATTTT.

V is TRBV21-1 and J is TRBJ2-7; TRBD1 is the table's D call and was not checked against the DNA. TRBV21-1 constitutes a pseudogene. The CDR3 runs to 17 residues. This chain's CDR3 is CASSKGAIQDLSYEQYF. CDR3 coding DNA: TGTGCCAGCAGCAAAGGTGCAATACAGGACCTCTCCTACGAGCAGTACTTC.

The chain is built from TRBV3-1 and TRBJ2-5, with D maybe TRBD2 (7 bases). Germline V gene data show CDR1 as LGHDT and CDR2 as YNNKEL (reference sequence). The CDR3 totals 16 residues. V was cut by 0 bases and J by 1 base, with 12 bases left in between. The CDR3 DNA sequence: TGTGCCAGCAGCCAAGATGGGGGCGGGGGCCAAGAGACCCAGTACTTC. Its protein product is CASSQDGGGGQETQYF.

The chain uses TRBV20-1 and TRBJ1-2; D is unresolved. The germline CDR1 and CDR2 sequences are DFQATT and SNEGSKA (reference sequence). The CDR3 spans 14 residues. Trimming took off 2 bases at V and 2 bases at J, with 12 bases between the two ends. The CDR3 coding sequence is TGCAGTGCTAGACCGCCGACTTCCAACTATGGCTACACCTTC. This gives the protein CSARPPTSNYGYTF.

The CDR3 reads CSGQIGEKLFF. CDR3 DNA: TGCAGCGGACAGATTGGAGAAAAACTGTTTTTT. This chain uses TRBV29-1 with TRBJ1-4; a possible D gene is TRBD1 (5 bases). Germline V CDR1 and CDR2: SQVTM, ANQGSEA. The ends were cut back, 7 bases at V and 8 bases at J, with 11 bases in the middle. This CDR3 region has 11 residues.

The chain joins TRBV7-2 to TRBJ1-1; tentatively, D is TRBD1 (5 bases). In germline, CDR1 is SGHTA, CDR2 FQGNSA. V was clipped by 5 bases and J by 2 bases, with 15 bases between them. The CDR3 has 15 amino acids. CDR3 region: CASSRPQGGNTEAFF. The CDR3 region has the DNA TGTGCCAGCAGCCGCCCCCAGGGAGGAAACACTGAAGCTTTCTTT. Variable domain in full (rest from reference TRBV7-2 and TRBJ1-1): GAGVSQSPSNKVTEKGKDVELRCDPISGHTALYWYRQSLGQGLEFLIYFQGNSAPDKSGLPSDRFSAERTGGSVSTLTIQRTQQEDSAVYLCASSRPQGGNTEAFFGQGTRLTVV.

The V and J genes are TRBV6-6 and TRBJ2-4; D is uncertain. V was shortened by 8 bases and J by 0 bases, with 8 bases between the two germline ends. This CDR3 comprises 13 residues. The V gene's germline CDR1 is MNHNY and CDR2 SVGAGI (reference sequence). CDR3 protein: CASGRIAKNIQYF. Here the CDR3 DNA reads TGTGCCAGCGGGCGCATAGCCAAAAACATTCAGTACTTC.

The chain is built from TRBV3-1 and TRBJ1-6, with 8 bases aligning to TRBD1. Germline CDR1 LGHDT, CDR2 YNNKEL (reference sequence). CDR3 length equals 14 residues. V gave up 5 bases and J gave up 6 bases; unmatched junction bases: 3. CDR3 region: CASSKDRANSPLHF. DNA of the CDR3: TGTGCCAGCAGCAAGGACAGGGCTAATTCACCCCTCCACTTT.

The V call is TRBV29-1, the J call TRBJ2-7; a possible D gene is TRBD1 (6 bases). The CDR3 has 14 amino acids. Germline V gene data show CDR1 as SQVTM and CDR2 as ANQGSEA. Trimming removed 6 bases from V and 4 bases from J, with 19 bases in between. In DNA form, the CDR3 reads TGCAGCGTCGCGACAGGTACGGTTGATTACGAGCAGTACTTC. This encodes CSVATGTVDYEQYF.

The chain has TRBV20-1 and TRBJ2-5, with no clear D. The ends were cut back, 7 bases at V and 4 bases at J, with 7 bases in the middle. Germline values: CDR1 DFQATT, CDR2 SNEGSKA (reference sequence). This CDR3 region has 10 residues. The CDR3 bases are TGCAGTGTGTTTCGAGAGACCCAGTACTTC. It specifies CSVFRETQYF.

The chain combines TRBV29-1 with TRBJ2-5; perhaps TRBD1 as D (6 bases). The CDR3 is made up of 15 amino acids. Deletions cut 5 bases from V and 7 bases from J, with 23 bases between. Per germline, CDR1 SQVTM and CDR2 ANQGSEA. The CDR3 loop is CSVPPRGMWEGTQYF. DNA for the CDR3: TGCAGCGTTCCCCCGAGGGGGATGTGGGAAGGGACCCAGTACTTC. The full variable domain, rest sourced from reference TRBV29-1 and TRBJ2-5, is SAVISQKPSRDICQRGTSLTIQCQVDSQVTMMFWYRQQPGQSLTLIATANQGSEATYESGFVIDKFPISRPNLTFSTLTVSNMSPEDSSIYLCSVPPRGMWEGTQYFGPGTRLLVL.

CDR3 coding DNA: TGCGCCAGCAGCCAGCCGAGAAGCGGAACTAGCACAGATACGCAGTATTTT. It is translated as CASSQPRSGTSTDTQYF. This chain connects TRBV4-1 to TRBJ2-3; a weak D match, TRBD2 (5 bases). V was clipped by 3 bases and J by 0 bases, with 16 bases between them. This CDR3 region has 17 residues. Germline V gene sequence: CDR1 MGHRA, CDR2 YSYEKL.

The V call is TRBV7-2, the J call TRBJ1-4; 11 bases are shared with TRBD1. The CDR3 spans 13 residues. Germline lookup yields CDR1 SGHTA and CDR2 FQGNSA. The V gene end was trimmed by 3 bases and the J gene end by 15 bases; junction bases not matched to a gene: 6. The CDR3 region has the DNA TGTGCCAGCAGCTTGGAACCGGGACAGGGGGTGTTTTTT. Translating gives CASSLEPGQGVFF.